This TCR beta chain emerged from a study of Ad26.COV2.S vaccination and SARS-CoV-2 variants. Produced via immunoSEQ multiplex PCR; TCRdb's table is partial and in-frame only. Here the sample spans about 350,000 clones, about 92% being singletons. Trimming left V 4 bases short and J 8 bases short, with 12 bases between. Per germline, CDR1 SGHRS and CDR2 YFSETQ. This CDR3 has 12 residues. This clonotype was sampled from a human donor who had recovered from COVID-19. V usage is TRBV5-1 and J usage is TRBJ1-2; possible D gene TRBD1, 5 bases. The sample in question was peripheral blood, obtained after recovery from COVID-19. This chain's CDR3 is CASSGTADGYTF. The CDR3 DNA follows: TGCGCCAGCAGCGGGACTGCAGACGGCTACACCTTC.